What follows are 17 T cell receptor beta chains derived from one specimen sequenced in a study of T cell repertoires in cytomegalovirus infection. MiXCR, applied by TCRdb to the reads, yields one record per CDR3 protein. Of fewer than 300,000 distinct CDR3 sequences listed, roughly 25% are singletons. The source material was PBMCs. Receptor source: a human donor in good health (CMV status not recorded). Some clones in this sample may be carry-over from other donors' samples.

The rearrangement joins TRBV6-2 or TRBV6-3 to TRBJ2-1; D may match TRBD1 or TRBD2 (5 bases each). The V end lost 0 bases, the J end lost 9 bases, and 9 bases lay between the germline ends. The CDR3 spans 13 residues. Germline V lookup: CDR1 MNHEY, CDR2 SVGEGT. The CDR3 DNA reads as TGTGCCAGCAGTTACTCGTGGGGGATTGAGCAGTTCTTC. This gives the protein CASSYSWGIEQFF.

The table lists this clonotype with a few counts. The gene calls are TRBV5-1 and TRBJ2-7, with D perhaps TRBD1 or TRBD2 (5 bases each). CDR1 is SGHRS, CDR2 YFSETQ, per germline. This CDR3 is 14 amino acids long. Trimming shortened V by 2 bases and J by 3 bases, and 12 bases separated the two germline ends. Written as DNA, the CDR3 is TGCGCCAGCAGCTTAGGGGCTGGGAGCTACGAGCAGTACTTC. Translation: CASSLGAGSYEQYF.

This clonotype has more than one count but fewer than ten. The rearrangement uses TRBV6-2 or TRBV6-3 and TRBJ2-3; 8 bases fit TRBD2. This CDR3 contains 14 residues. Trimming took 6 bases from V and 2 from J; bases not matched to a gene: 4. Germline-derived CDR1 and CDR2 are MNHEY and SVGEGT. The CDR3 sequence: CASRNSGDTDTQYF. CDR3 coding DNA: TGTGCCAGCAGGAATAGCGGGGACACAGATACGCAGTATTTT.

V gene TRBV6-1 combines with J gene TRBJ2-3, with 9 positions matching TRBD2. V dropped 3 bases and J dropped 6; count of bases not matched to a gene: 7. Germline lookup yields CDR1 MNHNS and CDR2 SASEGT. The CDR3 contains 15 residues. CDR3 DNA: TGTGCCAGCAGTGATGGCGGGAGGGCTCCGGATACGCAGTATTTT. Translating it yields CASSDGGRAPDTQYF.

CDR3 sequence: CASSLRDRPTYEQYF. Written as DNA, the CDR3 is TGTGCCAGCAGCCTCCGGGACAGGCCTACCTACGAGCAGTACTTC. This chain links TRBV7-9 with TRBJ2-7; 8 positions agree with TRBD1. Unmatched junction bases numbered 8, after V lost 5 bases and J lost 2 bases. The CDR3 consists of 15 residues. Germline values: CDR1 SEHNR, CDR2 FQNEAQ (reference sequence).

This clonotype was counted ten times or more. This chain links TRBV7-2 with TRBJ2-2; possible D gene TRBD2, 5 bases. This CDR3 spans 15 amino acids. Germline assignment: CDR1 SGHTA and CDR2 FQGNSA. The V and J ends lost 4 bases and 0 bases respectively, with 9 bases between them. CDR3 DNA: TGTGCCAGCAGCTCCGGACTTACGAACACCGGGGAGCTGTTTTTT. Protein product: CASSSGLTNTGELFF.

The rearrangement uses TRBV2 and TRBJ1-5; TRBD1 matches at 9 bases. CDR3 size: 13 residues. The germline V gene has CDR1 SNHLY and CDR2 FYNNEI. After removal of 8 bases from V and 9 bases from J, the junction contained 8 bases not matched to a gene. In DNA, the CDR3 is TGTGCCAGCGCGGGACAGGGAAGGTGGCCCCAGCATTTT. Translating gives CASAGQGRWPQHF.

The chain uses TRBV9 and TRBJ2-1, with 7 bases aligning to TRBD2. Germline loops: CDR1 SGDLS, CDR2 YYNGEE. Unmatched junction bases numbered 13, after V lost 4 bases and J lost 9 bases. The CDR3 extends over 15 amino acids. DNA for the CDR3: TGTGCCAGCAGCCTCCTCGGAAGCGGGAAGGCTGAGCAGTTCTTC. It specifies CASSLLGSGKAEQFF. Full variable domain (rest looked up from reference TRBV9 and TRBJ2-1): DSGVTQTPKHLITATGQRVTLRCSPRSGDLSVYWYQQSLDQGLQFLIQYYNGEERAKGNILERFSAQQFPDLHSELNLSSLELGDSALYFCASSLLGSGKAEQFFGPGTRLTVL.

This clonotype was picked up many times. In DNA form, the CDR3 reads TGTGCCAGCAGCCATGGGGACTACAGTAAGGATGAGCAGTTCTTC. Protein product: CASSHGDYSKDEQFF. The chain is built from TRBV11-2 and TRBJ2-1; TRBD2 agrees at 7 bases. CDR1 is SGHAT, CDR2 FQNNGV, per germline. The CDR3 is 15 residues long. J lost 8 bases, V lost 5 bases, and 12 bases had no gene match.

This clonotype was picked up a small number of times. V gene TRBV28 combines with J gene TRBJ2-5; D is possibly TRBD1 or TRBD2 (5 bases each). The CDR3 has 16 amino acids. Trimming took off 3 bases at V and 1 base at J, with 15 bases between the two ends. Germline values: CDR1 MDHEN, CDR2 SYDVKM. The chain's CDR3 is CASSLGEQALQETQYF. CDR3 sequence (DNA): TGTGCCAGCAGTTTGGGGGAACAGGCTCTCCAAGAGACCCAGTACTTC. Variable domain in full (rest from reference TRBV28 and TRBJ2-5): DVKVTQSSRYLVKRTGEKVFLECVQDMDHENMFWYRQDPGLGLRLIYFSYDVKMKEKGDIPEGYSVSREKKERFSLILESASTNQTSMYLCASSLGEQALQETQYFGPGTRLLVL.

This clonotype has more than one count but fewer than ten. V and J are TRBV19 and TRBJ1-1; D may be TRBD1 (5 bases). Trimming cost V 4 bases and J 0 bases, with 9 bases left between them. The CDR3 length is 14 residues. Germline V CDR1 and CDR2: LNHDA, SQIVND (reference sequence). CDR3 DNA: TGTGCCAGTAGTAAACAGACAGTGAACACTGAAGCTTTCTTT. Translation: CASSKQTVNTEAFF.

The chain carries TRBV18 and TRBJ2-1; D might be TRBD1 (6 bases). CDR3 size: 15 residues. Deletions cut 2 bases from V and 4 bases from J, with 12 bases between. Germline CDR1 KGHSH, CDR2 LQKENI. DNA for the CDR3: TGTGCCAGCTCACCATCCCGGGACAAATACAATGAGCAGTTCTTC. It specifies CASSPSRDKYNEQFF.

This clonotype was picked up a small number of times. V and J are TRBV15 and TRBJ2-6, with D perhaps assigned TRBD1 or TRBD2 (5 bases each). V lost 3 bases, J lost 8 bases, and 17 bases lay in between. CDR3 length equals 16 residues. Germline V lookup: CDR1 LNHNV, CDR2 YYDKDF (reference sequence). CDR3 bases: TGTGCCACCAGCAGGGAAGGGACGGGCCCGACCAACGTCCTGACTTTC. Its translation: CATSREGTGPTNVLTF.

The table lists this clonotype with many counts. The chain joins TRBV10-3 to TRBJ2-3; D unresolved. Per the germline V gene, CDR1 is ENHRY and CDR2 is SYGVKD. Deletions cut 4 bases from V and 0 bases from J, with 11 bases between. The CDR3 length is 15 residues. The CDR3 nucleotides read TGTGCCATCAGTGTTACGGAACCTAGCACAGATACGCAGTATTTT. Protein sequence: CAISVTEPSTDTQYF.

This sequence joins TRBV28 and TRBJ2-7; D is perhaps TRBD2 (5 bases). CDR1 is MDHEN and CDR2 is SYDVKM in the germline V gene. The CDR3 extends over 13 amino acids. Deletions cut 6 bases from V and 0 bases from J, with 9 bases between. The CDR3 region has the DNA TGTGCCAGCAGAGCGGAAAGCTCCTACGAGCAGTACTTC. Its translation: CASRAESSYEQYF.

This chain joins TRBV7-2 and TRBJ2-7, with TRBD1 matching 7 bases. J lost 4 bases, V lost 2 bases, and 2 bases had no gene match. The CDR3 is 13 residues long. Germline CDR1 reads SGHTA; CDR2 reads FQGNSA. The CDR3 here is CASSLSRGYEQYF. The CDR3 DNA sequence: TGTGCCAGCAGCTTAAGCAGGGGGTACGAGCAGTACTTC.

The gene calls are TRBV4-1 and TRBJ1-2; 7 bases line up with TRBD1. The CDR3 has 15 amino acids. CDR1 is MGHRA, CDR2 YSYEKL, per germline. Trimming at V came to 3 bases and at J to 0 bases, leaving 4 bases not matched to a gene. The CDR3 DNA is TGCGCCAGCAGCCAGCCTGGGACAGCTAACTATGGCTACACCTTC. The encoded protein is CASSQPGTANYGYTF.